This T cell receptor beta chain emerged from a study of T cells in Graves' hyperthyroidism and ophthalmopathy. Using RNA transcripts as the source, TCR beta CDR3 regions were amplified. First-round RT-PCR targeting the TCR CDR3 was performed with the HTBI primer set. TCRdb re-called the multiplex PCR reads through MiXCR, storing one row per CDR3 protein. This table has fewer than 750,000 distinct CDR3 sequences, roughly 14% appearing once. The sample holds many counts of this clonotype. Every diagnosis used clinical symptoms, serum thyroxine and TRAb, thyroid ultrasound and orbital computed tomography. The CDR3 is made up of 14 amino acids. CDR1 and CDR2 from the germline V gene are MNHEY and SVGAGI. The V and J ends lost 4 bases and 5 bases respectively, with 11 bases between them.

Sequenced input: blood. The receptor comes from a woman between 40 and 50 years old with Graves' ophthalmopathy. This chain links TRBV6-5 with TRBJ2-2; D possibly corresponds to TRBD2 (6 bases). CDR3 sequence (DNA): TGTGCCAGCAGTTTTGGGGGGAGTACCGGGGAGCTGTTTTTT. This codes for CASSFGGSTGELFF.